Each of the 14 T cell receptor beta chains below was sequenced from the same sample in a study of T cell changes during pregnancy in multiple sclerosis. The method was immunoSEQ multiplex PCR; TCRdb's version includes in-frame clones alone and lacks a portion of them. This table has about 21,000 clones, about 88% appearing once. This material consisted of CD8+ T cells from peripheral blood mononuclear cells, taken in the third trimester of pregnancy. The receptors shown here come from a female donor in good health, enrolled as a control in a pregnancy study.

The J gene is TRBJ1-2, the V gene TRBV27, with TRBD1 matching 9 bases. There are 18 residues in the CDR3. Germline V CDR1 and CDR2: MNHEY, SMNVEV (reference sequence). The V and J ends lost 4 bases and 4 bases, in that order; junction bases with no gene match: 16. The chain's CDR3 is CASSSADRGNGFAYGYTF. CDR3 nucleotide sequence: TGTGCCAGCAGTTCCGCCGACAGGGGGAATGGTTTTGCCTATGGCTACACCTTC.

There are a few counts of this clone. This sequence joins TRBV6-4 and TRBJ2-2, with D possibly matching TRBD2 (5 bases). The CDR3 runs to 13 residues. Germline CDR1 MRHNA, CDR2 SNTAGT. The V and J ends lost 2 bases and 4 bases respectively, with 5 bases between them. This CDR3 reads CASSDGSTGELFF. The DNA of the CDR3 is TGTGCCAGCAGTGACGGGAGCACCGGGGAGCTGTTTTTT.

CDR3 coding DNA: TGTGCCAGCAGCTTTGTGTTCGGGTTCGATACGCAGTATTTT. It encodes CASSFVFGFDTQYF. The chain carries TRBV11-2 and TRBJ2-3; the D is unclear. The CDR3 has 14 amino acids. CDR1 and CDR2 (germline): SGHAT, FQNNGV. The V end was cut by 3 bases, the J end by 6 bases, with 13 bases between.

The V call is TRBV13, the J call TRBJ2-1, with 7 bases lining up with TRBD2. The CDR3 has 15 residues. Germline loops: CDR1 PRHDT, CDR2 FYEKMQ (reference sequence). Germline trimming cut 6 bases from V and 0 bases from J; bases unmatched to any gene: 5. CDR3 amino acids: CASRGDYDSYNEQFF. Here the CDR3 DNA reads TGTGCCAGCAGAGGGGACTACGACTCCTACAATGAGCAGTTCTTC. Full variable domain (outside the CDR3, taken from reference TRBV13 and TRBJ2-1): AAGVIQSPRHLIKEKRETATLKCYPIPRHDTVYWYQQGPGQDPQFLISFYEKMQSDKGSIPDRFSAQQFSDYHSELNMSSLELGDSALYFCASRGDYDSYNEQFFGPGTRLTVL.

The genes are TRBV5-1 and TRBJ2-1; possibly TRBD2 for D (6 bases). Germline CDR1 reads SGHRS; CDR2 reads YFSETQ. V lost 3 bases to trimming and J lost 1 base, with 14 bases between them. The CDR3 runs to 16 residues. This CDR3 is CASSSPREQSYNEQFF. CDR3 bases: TGCGCCAGCAGCTCCCCCCGGGAGCAGTCCTACAATGAGCAGTTCTTC.

The CDR3 region has the DNA TGTGCCAGCAGCCTCGGGACTAGCGGGAATGAGCAGTTCTTC. Translating it yields CASSLGTSGNEQFF. The V gene is TRBV4-2, the J gene TRBJ2-1, with 12 bases lining up with TRBD2. Losses at the gene ends were 4 bases for V and 7 bases for J; bases not matched to a gene: 2. Germline V lookup: CDR1 LGHNA, CDR2 YNFKEQ. The CDR3 covers 14 residues.

The chain couples TRBV28 to TRBJ2-3, with 7 bases lining up with TRBD2. The CDR3 extends over 16 amino acids. J gave up 0 bases and V 2 bases, and 5 bases lay outside the gene matches. The V gene's germline CDR1 is MDHEN and CDR2 SYDVKM. In DNA form, the CDR3 reads TGTGCCAGCAGTTTAGTTGGTAGCGGGAGCACAGATACGCAGTATTTT. It translates to CASSLVGSGSTDTQYF.

The sample holds one count of this clone. The chain joins TRBV27 to TRBJ2-7; D unclear. V lost 3 bases and J 7 bases, leaving 16 bases between the germline ends. Germline assignment: CDR1 MNHEY and CDR2 SMNVEV (reference sequence). The length of the CDR3 is 14 residues. CDR3 DNA sequence: TGTGCCAGCAGTTTGGCCGCCTTTCCTCAAGAGCAGTACTTC. Its translation is CASSLAAFPQEQYF.

This clone was counted between two and nine times. The chain recombines TRBV6-1 with TRBJ1-4, with D perhaps matching TRBD1 (5 bases). The CDR3 spans 16 residues. V lost 0 bases and J 7 bases, leaving 15 bases between the germline ends. Germline CDR1 is MNHNS and CDR2 is SASEGT. The CDR3 DNA sequence: TGTGCCAGCAGTGAAGCGCTCGGCGGGGGTGGTGAAAAACTGTTTTTT. Amino acids: CASSEALGGGGEKLFF.

The CDR3 is CASRPGTSPRGEQFF. The CDR3 region has the DNA TGTGCCAGCAGGCCCGGGACTAGCCCGAGGGGTGAGCAGTTCTTC. This sequence joins TRBV7-2 and TRBJ2-1; 9 bases are a match to TRBD2. J lost 9 bases, V lost 6 bases, and 12 bases had no gene match. From germline, CDR1 is SGHTA and CDR2 FQGNSA. The CDR3 is 15 residues long.

This clone was recorded only once. The chain is built from TRBV4-1 and TRBJ2-7, with D possibly matching TRBD1 (6 bases). Germline V gene lookup returns CDR1 MGHRA and CDR2 YSYEKL. Deletions cut 2 bases from V and 1 base from J, with 33 bases between. The length of the CDR3 is 22 residues. CDR3 bases: TGCGCCAGCAGCCAATACCCCGCCGCGAGGAGGCCTACTAAGGGGGTTTCCTACGAGCAGTACTTC. Its translation: CASSQYPAARRPTKGVSYEQYF.

This clone was observed a single time. The gene calls are TRBV2 and TRBJ2-7, with TRBD1 matching over 9 bases. CDR1 SNHLY and CDR2 FYNNEI come from the germline V gene. Trimming removed 0 bases from V and 2 bases from J; junction bases left unmatched: 5. The CDR3 is made up of 16 amino acids. CDR3 amino acids: CASSEAGQGRAYEQYF. The CDR3 DNA is TGTGCCAGCAGTGAAGCCGGACAGGGGAGAGCCTACGAGCAGTACTTC.

The sample holds one count of this clone. The rearrangement links TRBV27 to TRBJ2-1, with 8 positions matching TRBD1. The germline gives CDR1 MNHEY, CDR2 SMNVEV (reference sequence). The CDR3 spans 14 residues. V was clipped by 6 bases and J by 6 bases; unmatched bases: 7. CDR3 in DNA: TGTGCCAGCAGCTTCCAGGGGGCAAGCAATGAGCAGTTCTTC. It is translated as CASSFQGASNEQFF.

The CDR3 DNA is TGTGCCAGCAGCTTAGGGAGGGAGTCGGGAAATGAGCAGTTCTTC. The encoded protein is CASSLGRESGNEQFF. This chain uses TRBV11-3 with TRBJ2-1; tentatively, D is TRBD2 (6 bases). CDR1 is SGHNT, CDR2 YENEEA, per germline. The CDR3 runs to 15 residues. Trimming stripped 1 base from V and 7 bases from J, with 14 bases between.